This TCR beta chain was found in a study of T cells after yellow fever vaccination. Study-wide points: A limited proportion of clonotypes was detected within both the CD4 and CD8 compartments.

Worth noting for this clonotype: Its antigen is unknown.

Germline CDR1 and CDR2: SGHRS and YFSETQ. V lost 4 bases and J 5 bases, leaving 16 bases between the germline ends. This CDR3 region has 15 residues. Generation of TCR cDNA used 5'RACE template switching (which added a universal primer site and UMIs). From the 5' RACE reads, TCRdb called clonotypes with MiXCR, one entry per CDR3 protein. This table holds a few hundred thousand distinct CDR3 sequences, about 4% found once. The chain joins TRBV5-1 to TRBJ2-1; D possibly matches TRBD1 or TRBD2 (6 bases each). The receptor comes from a man younger than 35 who received the YFV17D yellow fever vaccine. The specimen comprised PBMCs, sampled 5 days after the yellow fever booster vaccination. CDR3 sequence reads: CASSRGGSGDNEQFF. CDR3 nucleotide sequence: TGCGCCAGCAGCCGAGGGGGGTCAGGGGACAATGAGCAGTTCTTC.